This T cell receptor beta chain was captured by sequencing in a study of radiotherapy plus CTLA-4 blockade in lung cancer. Findings and caveats of the study: Reportedly, early blood T cell clone dynamics best predicted response, with interferon-beta. There was expansion of tumor-derived TCR clones in blood after radiotherapy plus ipilimumab.

Points on this clone: Antigen specificity is unknown.

CTLA-4 blockade with ipilimumab, together with focal radiation, was given to patients with chemo-refractory metastatic non-small-cell lung cancer. The assay was immunoSEQ multiplex PCR, and TCRdb's table has in-frame clones only and misses some. The data hold some 66,000 clones, with over 80% observed a single time. This sequence originates from a human donor with non-small cell lung cancer who had a partial response to radiotherapy plus ipilimumab. The sample in question was peripheral blood, obtained from a patient treated with radiotherapy plus ipilimumab.

This CDR3 is CAWKRGGAGDIQYF. DNA of the CDR3: TGTGCCTGGAAACGAGGGGGCGCAGGGGACATTCAGTACTTC. The chain couples TRBV30 to TRBJ2-4; TRBD1 agrees at 7 bases. The CDR3 spans 14 residues. Germline V gene data show CDR1 as GTSNPN and CDR2 as SVGIG (reference sequence). V gave up 4 bases and J gave up 8 bases; unmatched junction bases: 11.